A single TCR beta chain is shown here with its context. The data originate from a study of blood T cell repertoires in COVID-19. In the study overall: Sites in the United States, Italy and Spain provided acute and convalescent COVID-19 samples. Nucleic acid was either cDNA or gDNA, and it came from T cells, B-cell-depleted T cells, or PBMCs.

Some clones are missing from TCRdb's copy, which holds only in-frame ones; the method was immunoSEQ multiplex PCR. This table holds approximately 200,000 clones, roughly four fifths found once. CDR3 length: 13 residues. The V end lost 5 bases, the J end lost 4 bases, and 11 bases lay between the germline ends. The age range of participants was about 18 to 90 years, with residence in about two dozen US areas. The source material was PBMCs or T cells enriched from blood (not recorded which). This receptor was identified in a man in his sixties who had recovered from COVID-19. The rearrangement joins TRBV12-3 or TRBV12-4 to TRBJ1-1; perhaps TRBD1 as D (6 bases). The CDR3 DNA sequence: TGTGCCAGCAGTCCCCAGGGGTTCACTGAAGCTTTCTTT. Its protein product is CASSPQGFTEAFF.